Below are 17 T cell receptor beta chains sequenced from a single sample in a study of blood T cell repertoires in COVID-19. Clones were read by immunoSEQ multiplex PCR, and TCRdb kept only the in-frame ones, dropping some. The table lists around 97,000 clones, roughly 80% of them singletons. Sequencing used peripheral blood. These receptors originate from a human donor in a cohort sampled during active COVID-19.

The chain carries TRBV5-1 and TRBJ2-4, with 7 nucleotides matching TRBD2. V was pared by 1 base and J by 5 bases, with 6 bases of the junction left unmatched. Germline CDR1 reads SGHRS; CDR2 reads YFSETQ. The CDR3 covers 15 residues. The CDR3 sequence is CASSLSLGGENIQYF. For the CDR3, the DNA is TGCGCCAGCAGCTTGTCGCTGGGGGGGGAAAACATTCAGTACTTC. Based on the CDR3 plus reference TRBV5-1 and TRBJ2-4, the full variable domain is KAGVTQTPRYLIKTRGQQVTLSCSPISGHRSVSWYQQTPGQGLQFLFEYFSETQRNKGNFPGRFSGRQFSNSRSEMNVSTLELGDSALYLCASSLSLGGENIQYFGAGTRLSVL.

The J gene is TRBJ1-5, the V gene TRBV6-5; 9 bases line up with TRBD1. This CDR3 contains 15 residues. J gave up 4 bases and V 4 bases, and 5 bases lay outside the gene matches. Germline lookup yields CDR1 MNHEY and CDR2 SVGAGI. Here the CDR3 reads CASSWDRDGNQPQHF. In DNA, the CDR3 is TGTGCCAGCAGTTGGGACAGGGACGGAAATCAGCCCCAGCATTTT.

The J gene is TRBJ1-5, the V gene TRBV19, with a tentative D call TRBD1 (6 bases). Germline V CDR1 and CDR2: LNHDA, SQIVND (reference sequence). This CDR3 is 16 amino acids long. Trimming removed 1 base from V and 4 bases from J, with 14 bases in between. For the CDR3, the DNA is TGTGCCAGTAGTATAGTAGAGACAAGGGGGAATCAGCCCCAGCATTTT. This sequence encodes CASSIVETRGNQPQHF.

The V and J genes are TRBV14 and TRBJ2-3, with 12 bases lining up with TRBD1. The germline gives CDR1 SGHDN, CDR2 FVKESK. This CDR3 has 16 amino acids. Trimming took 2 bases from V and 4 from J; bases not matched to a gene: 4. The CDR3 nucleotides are TGTGCCAGCAGCCAATGGGGACAGGGGGCGGCAGATACGCAGTATTTT. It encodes CASSQWGQGAADTQYF. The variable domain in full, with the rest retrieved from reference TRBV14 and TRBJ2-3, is EAGVTQFPSHSVIEKGQTVTLRCDPISGHDNLYWYRRVMGKEIKFLLHFVKESKQDESGMPNNRFLAERTGGTYSTLKVQPAELEDSGVYFCASSQWGQGAADTQYFGPGTRLTVL.

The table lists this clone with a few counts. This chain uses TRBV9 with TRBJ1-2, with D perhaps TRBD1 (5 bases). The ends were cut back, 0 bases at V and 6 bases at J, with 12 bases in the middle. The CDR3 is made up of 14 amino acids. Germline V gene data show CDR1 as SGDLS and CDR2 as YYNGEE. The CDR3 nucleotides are TGTGCCAGCAGCGTAGCTGGCCCAGGGCATGGCTACACCTTC. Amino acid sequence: CASSVAGPGHGYTF.

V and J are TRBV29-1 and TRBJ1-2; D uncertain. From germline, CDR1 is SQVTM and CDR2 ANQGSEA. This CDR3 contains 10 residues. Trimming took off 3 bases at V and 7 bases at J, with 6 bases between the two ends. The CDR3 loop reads CSVDSGGYTF. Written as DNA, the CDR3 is TGCAGCGTTGATTCGGGTGGCTACACCTTC.

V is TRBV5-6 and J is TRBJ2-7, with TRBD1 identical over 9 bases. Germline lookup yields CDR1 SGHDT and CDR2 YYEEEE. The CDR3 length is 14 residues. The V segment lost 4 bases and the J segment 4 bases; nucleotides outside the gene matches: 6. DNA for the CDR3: TGTGCCAGCAGCCCCTCCGGGACAGGGTACGAGCAGTACTTC. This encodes CASSPSGTGYEQYF.

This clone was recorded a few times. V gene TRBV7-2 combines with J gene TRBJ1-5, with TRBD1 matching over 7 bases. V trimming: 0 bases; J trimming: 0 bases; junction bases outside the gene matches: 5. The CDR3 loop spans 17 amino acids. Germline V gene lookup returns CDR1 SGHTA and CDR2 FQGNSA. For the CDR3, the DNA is TGTGCCAGCAGCTTAGCGGTTGGACAGGTTAGCAATCAGCCCCAGCATTTT. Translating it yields CASSLAVGQVSNQPQHF.

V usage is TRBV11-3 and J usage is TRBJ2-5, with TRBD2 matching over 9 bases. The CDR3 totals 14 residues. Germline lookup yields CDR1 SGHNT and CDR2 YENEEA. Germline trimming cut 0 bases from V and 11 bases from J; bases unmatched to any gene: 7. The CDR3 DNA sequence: TGTGCCAGCAGCTTAGAAGCTAGCGGGACTCCACAGTACTTC. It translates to CASSLEASGTPQYF. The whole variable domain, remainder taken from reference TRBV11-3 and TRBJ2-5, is EAGVVQSPRYKIIEKKQPVAFWCNPISGHNTLYWYLQNLGQGPELLIRYENEEAVDDSQLPKDRFSAERLKGVDSTLKIQPAELGDSAVYLCASSLEASGTPQYFGPGTRLLVL.

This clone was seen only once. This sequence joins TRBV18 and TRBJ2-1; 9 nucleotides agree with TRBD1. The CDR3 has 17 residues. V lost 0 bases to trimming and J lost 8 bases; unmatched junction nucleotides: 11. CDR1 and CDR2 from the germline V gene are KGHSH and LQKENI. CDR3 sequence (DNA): TGTGCCAGCTCACCACCCGAGGTTGGACAGGGGAGGTATGAGCAGTTCTTC. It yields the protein CASSPPEVGQGRYEQFF.

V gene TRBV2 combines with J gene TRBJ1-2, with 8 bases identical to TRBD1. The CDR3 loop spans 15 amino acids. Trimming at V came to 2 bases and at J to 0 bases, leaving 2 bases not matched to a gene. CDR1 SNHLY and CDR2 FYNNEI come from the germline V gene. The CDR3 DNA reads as TGTGCCAGCAGTGAAAAGACAGGGGCTAACTATGGCTACACCTTC. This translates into CASSEKTGANYGYTF.

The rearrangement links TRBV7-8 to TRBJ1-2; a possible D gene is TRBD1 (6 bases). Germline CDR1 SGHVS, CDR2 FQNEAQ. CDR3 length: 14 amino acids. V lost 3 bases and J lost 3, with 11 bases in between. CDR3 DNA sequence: TGTGCCAGCAGCTTGCAGGGACATGACTATGGCTACACCTTC. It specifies CASSLQGHDYGYTF.

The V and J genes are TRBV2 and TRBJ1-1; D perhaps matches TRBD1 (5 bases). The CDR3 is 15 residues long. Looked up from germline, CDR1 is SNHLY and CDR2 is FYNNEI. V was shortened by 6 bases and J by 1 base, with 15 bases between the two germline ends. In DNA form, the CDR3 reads TGTGCCAGCAGCCTCGGGGGTCGAGGGAACACTGAAGCTTTCTTT. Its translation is CASSLGGRGNTEAFF. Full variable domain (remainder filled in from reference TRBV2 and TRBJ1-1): EPEVTQTPSHQVTQMGQEVILRCVPISNHLYFYWYRQILGQKVEFLVSFYNNEISEKSEIFDDQFSVERPDGSNFTLKIRSTKLEDSAMYFCASSLGGRGNTEAFFGQGTRLTVV.

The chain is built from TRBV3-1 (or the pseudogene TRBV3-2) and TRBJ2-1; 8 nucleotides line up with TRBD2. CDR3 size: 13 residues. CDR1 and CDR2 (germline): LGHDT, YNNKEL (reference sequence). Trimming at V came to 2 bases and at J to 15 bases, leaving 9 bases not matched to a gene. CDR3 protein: CASSQTYQGTRFF. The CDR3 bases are TGTGCCAGCAGCCAAACCTACCAGGGGACTAGGTTCTTC.

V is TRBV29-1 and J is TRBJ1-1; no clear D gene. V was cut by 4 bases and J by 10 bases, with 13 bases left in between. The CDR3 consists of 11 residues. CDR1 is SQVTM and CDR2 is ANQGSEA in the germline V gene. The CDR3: CSVGSDRGAFF. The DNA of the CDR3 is TGCAGCGTTGGGTCCGACCGAGGAGCTTTCTTT.

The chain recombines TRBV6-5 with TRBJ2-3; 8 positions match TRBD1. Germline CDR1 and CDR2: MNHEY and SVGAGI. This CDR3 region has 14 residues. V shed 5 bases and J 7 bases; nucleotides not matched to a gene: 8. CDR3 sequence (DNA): TGTGCCAGCAGTCCCGGGACAGGTGATTATACGCAGTATTTT. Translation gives CASSPGTGDYTQYF.

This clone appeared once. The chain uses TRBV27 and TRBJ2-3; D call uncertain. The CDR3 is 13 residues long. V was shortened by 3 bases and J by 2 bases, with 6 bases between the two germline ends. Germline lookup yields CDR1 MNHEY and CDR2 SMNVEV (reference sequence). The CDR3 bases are TGTGCCAGCAGTTTGTCCCTCACAGATACGCAGTATTTT. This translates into CASSLSLTDTQYF.